Listed below are T cell receptor beta chains from one sample, sequenced in a study of shared clonotypes between healthy human individuals. Repertoires were generated with immunoSEQ multiplex PCR, while TCRdb's copy carries only in-frame clones and drops some. The sample consists of over a million clones, roughly 95% of them appearing once. Material: naive CD4+ T cells sorted from blood. These receptors all stem from a man aged 25-40 years in good health. Each CDR3 is given with its conserved first and last residue. A D gene is named only where the DNA matches it firmly. Clone sizes are given selectively: once, few, many, or a class where the clone is expanded.

v_call	d_call	clone_size	j_call	cdr3_aa	cdr3_nt
TRBV10-3	TRBD1	-	TRBJ2-5	CAIRETGAETQYF	TGTGCCATCAGGGAGACAGGGGCAGAGACCCAGTACTTC
TRBV28	-	once	TRBJ2-1	CASIGSYNEQFF	TGTGCCAGCATTGGGTCGTACAATGAGCAGTTCTTC
TRBV18	TRBD1	-	TRBJ1-5	CASSRDRGGNQPQHF	TGTGCCAGCTCAAGGGACAGGGGTGGCAATCAGCCCCAGCATTTT
TRBV7-9	-	-	TRBJ2-3	CASSSGRRTVDTQYF	TGTGCCAGCAGTTCCGGACGAAGGACCGTCGATACGCAGTATTTT
TRBV6-1	-	once	TRBJ2-1	CASSDTGSSYNEQFF	TGTGCCAGCAGTGACACAGGGAGCTCCTACAATGAGCAGTTCTTC
TRBV5-1	TRBD2	-	TRBJ2-2	CASSLAASGIVGELFF	TGCGCCAGCAGCTTGGCCGCTAGCGGGATAGTCGGGGAGCTGTTTTTT
TRBV30	-	-	TRBJ2-3	CAWSDRGPDTQYF	TGTGCCTGGAGTGATCGGGGTCCGGATACGCAGTATTTT
TRBV5-1	TRBD2	-	TRBJ2-5	CASSSGLAGKETQYF	TGCGCCAGCAGCTCGGGACTAGCGGGGAAAGAGACCCAGTACTTC
TRBV29-1	TRBD2	-	TRBJ2-5	CSVVTGGETQYF	TGCAGCGTTGTCACGGGGGGGGAGACCCAGTACTTC
TRBV18	-	-	TRBJ2-7	CASSPMSGYEQYF	TGTGCCAGCTCACCTATGAGTGGTTACGAGCAGTACTTC
TRBV7-9	TRBD2	-	TRBJ2-2	CASSAKIGLAGNTGELFF	TGTGCCAGCAGCGCCAAGATCGGCCTAGCGGGGAACACCGGGGAGCTGTTTTTT
TRBV5-1	-	-	TRBJ2-5	CASSLLGTPQETQYF	TGCGCCAGCAGCTTGCTCGGGACACCCCAAGAGACCCAGTACTTC
TRBV6-1	-	-	TRBJ1-2	CASSETGMAYGYTF	TGTGCCAGCAGTGAAACAGGGATGGCGTATGGCTACACCTTC
TRBV18	TRBD1	-	TRBJ1-2	CASSPPIDYRGRNYGYTF	TGTGCCAGCTCACCACCGATCGATTACAGGGGGCGCAACTATGGCTACACCTTC
TRBV5-1	-	-	TRBJ2-3	CASSLVQASDTQYF	TGCGCCAGCAGCTTGGTCCAGGCCTCAGATACGCAGTATTTT
TRBV5-6	-	-	TRBJ2-7	CASSLPGAGYEQYF	TGTGCCAGCAGCTTGCCGGGGGCAGGCTACGAGCAGTACTTC
TRBV4-3	-	-	TRBJ2-7	CASSQDAGIPYEQYF	TGCGCCAGCAGCCAAGATGCGGGGATACCCTACGAGCAGTACTTC
TRBV30	-	-	TRBJ2-5	CAWSVGDTLGETQYF	TGTGCCTGGAGTGTAGGGGACACCCTGGGGGAGACCCAGTACTTC
TRBV27	-	once	TRBJ1-4	CASSYRASGEKLFF	TGTGCCAGCAGTTACCGGGCCTCCGGAGAAAAACTGTTTTTT
TRBV6-5	-	once	TRBJ2-7	CAAGDRAYEQYF	TGTGCCGCGGGGGACAGAGCCTACGAGCAGTACTTC
TRBV5-1	TRBD2	-	TRBJ2-7	CASSWGTSGLTYEQYF	TGCGCCAGCAGCTGGGGGACTAGCGGGCTAACCTACGAGCAGTACTTC
TRBV4-3	-	-	TRBJ1-2	CASSQDRQGLGYTF	TGCGCCAGCAGCCAAGATCGGCAGGGCCTTGGCTACACCTTC
TRBV7-9	-	-	TRBJ2-7	CASSLGSGAYEQYF	TGTGCCAGCAGCTTAGGTTCAGGGGCCTACGAGCAGTACTTC
TRBV18	-	-	TRBJ1-2	CASSPSGRNSIVYGYTF	TGTGCCAGCTCACCTTCTGGACGGAACTCGATTGTCTATGGCTACACCTTC
TRBV5-4	TRBD2	-	TRBJ2-3	CASSLSSGRTDTQYF	TGTGCCAGCAGCTTGTCTAGCGGGAGAACAGATACGCAGTATTTT
TRBV11-2	-	once	TRBJ2-3	CASSLGSLGTDTQYF	TGTGCCAGCAGCTTGGGGTCTCTCGGCACAGATACGCAGTATTTT
TRBV19	-	-	TRBJ1-5	CASSIVRGNQPQHF	TGTGCCAGTAGTATAGTTCGGGGGAATCAGCCCCAGCATTTT
TRBV5-1	-	once	TRBJ1-2	CASSFDSWDLEGYTF	TGCGCCAGCAGCTTCGACAGCTGGGACCTTGAGGGCTACACCTTC
TRBV18	-	-	TRBJ2-3	CASSPPPTSTDTQYF	TGTGCCAGCTCACCACCCCCGACTAGCACAGATACGCAGTATTTT
TRBV7-8	-	-	TRBJ2-7	CASSLETPSHGYEQYF	TGTGCCAGCAGCTTAGAAACTCCCTCCCATGGCTACGAGCAGTACTTC
TRBV5-8	TRBD2	-	TRBJ2-1	CASSSNPTSGGYNEQFF	TGTGCCAGCAGCTCCAACCCTACTAGCGGGGGCTACAATGAGCAGTTCTTC
TRBV18	-	-	TRBJ1-2	CASSDSSEGYTF	TGTGCCAGCTCAGACAGCTCCGAGGGCTACACCTTC
TRBV7-9	-	-	TRBJ2-7	CASSVGTPPYEQYF	TGTGCCAGCAGCGTCGGGACCCCTCCCTACGAGCAGTACTTC
TRBV29-1	TRBD2	-	TRBJ2-3	CSVGGTSGNADTQYF	TGCAGCGTTGGGGGGACTAGCGGGAATGCAGATACGCAGTATTTT
TRBV5-1	TRBD1	-	TRBJ2-2	CASSQRPGTGETGELFF	TGCGCCAGCAGCCAACGTCCCGGGACAGGGGAAACCGGGGAGCTGTTTTTT
TRBV27	TRBD1	-	TRBJ1-2	CASRRTGAGYGYTF	TGTGCCAGCAGGAGGACAGGGGCGGGCTATGGCTACACCTTC
TRBV2	-	once	TRBJ1-1	CASRVDGGGTEAFF	TGTGCCAGCAGAGTGGACGGTGGGGGCACTGAAGCTTTCTTT
TRBV18	TRBD2	-	TRBJ2-1	CASSPLAGGQNEQFF	TGTGCCAGCTCACCATTAGCGGGAGGGCAAAATGAGCAGTTCTTC
TRBV11-2	-	-	TRBJ1-3	CASSPEVRYTIYF	TGTGCCAGCAGCCCCGAGGTCAGATACACCATATATTTT
TRBV7-7	-	-	TRBJ2-1	CASSYQAGPANEQFF	TGTGCTAGCAGCTATCAGGCCGGCCCGGCTAATGAGCAGTTCTTC
TRBV13	TRBD2	-	TRBJ2-5	CASSLTSGRPQETQYF	TGTGCCAGCAGCTTGACTAGCGGGAGACCTCAAGAGACCCAGTACTTC
TRBV6-5	-	-	TRBJ2-3	CASSYNTGWTDTQYF	TGTGCCAGCAGTTACAATACTGGTTGGACAGATACGCAGTATTTT
TRBV5-1	TRBD1	-	TRBJ2-2	CASSPGGVFTGELFF	TGCGCCAGCAGTCCAGGGGGCGTGTTCACCGGGGAGCTGTTTTTT
TRBV25-1	-	once	TRBJ2-7	CASSEYGRSYEQYF	TGTGCCAGCAGTGAATATGGCAGGTCCTACGAGCAGTACTTC
TRBV2	TRBD1	-	TRBJ2-1	CASRATGGYNEQFF	TGTGCCAGCAGGGCGACAGGGGGCTACAATGAGCAGTTCTTC
TRBV7-8	-	-	TRBJ1-5	CASSLGGFGQPQHF	TGTGCCAGCAGCCTGGGGGGGTTTGGTCAGCCCCAGCATTTT
TRBV5-1	TRBD2	-	TRBJ2-7	CASSSSGRSYEQYF	TGCGCCAGCAGTTCCAGCGGGAGGTCCTACGAGCAGTACTTC
TRBV7-8	-	-	TRBJ2-6	CASSLRVVQSSGANVLTF	TGTGCCAGCAGCTTACGGGTCGTCCAGTCCTCTGGGGCCAACGTCCTGACTTTC
TRBV2	TRBD1	once	TRBJ2-1	CASNSVGQGARNEQFF	TGTGCCAGCAATTCGGTCGGGCAGGGGGCGAGAAATGAGCAGTTCTTC
TRBV2	-	-	TRBJ2-7	CASSAAIFYEQYF	TGTGCCAGCAGTGCGGCTATCTTCTACGAGCAGTACTTC
TRBV18	-	-	TRBJ1-4	CASSPRWSATNEKLFF	TGTGCCAGCTCACCAAGATGGTCGGCAACTAATGAAAAACTGTTTTTT
TRBV10-2	TRBD2	-	TRBJ2-5	CASSPNLAGGETQYF	TGCGCCAGCAGCCCTAACCTAGCGGGAGGAGAGACCCAGTACTTC
TRBV19	-	-	TRBJ1-5	CASSERTGLNQPQHF	TGTGCCAGTAGTGAACGGACCGGTTTGAATCAGCCCCAGCATTTT
TRBV30	TRBD1	-	TRBJ1-2	CAWSLTGVPNYGYTF	TGTGCCTGGAGTTTGACAGGGGTCCCGAACTATGGCTACACCTTC